This TCR beta chain was identified in a study of blood T cell repertoires in COVID-19. Study at large: PBMCs, B-cell-depleted T cells, or T cells were the source of the cDNA or gDNA that made up the material.

J was trimmed by 4 bases and V by 5 bases; bases with no gene match: 3. The CDR3 has 14 residues. Per germline, CDR1 WNHNN and CDR2 SYGVQD (reference sequence). The data were produced by immunoSEQ multiplex PCR, yet TCRdb's version contains in-frame clones alone and is incomplete. Among under 350,000 clones listed, about nine tenths were seen once. The chain couples TRBV10-1 to TRBJ2-2, with 8 bases identical to TRBD1. The sequencing input was peripheral blood. The TCR sequence derives from a man aged 45 to 65 with acute or convalescent COVID-19. The CDR3 is CASSNTGGTGELFF. The CDR3 DNA sequence: TGCGCCAGCAGTAACACAGGGGGCACCGGGGAGCTGTTTTTT.